This TCR beta chain was retrieved from a study of blood T cells in healthy people across ages. Germline V lookup: CDR1 MNHEY, CDR2 SVGAGI. The CDR3 is 13 amino acids. Together with a sample-barcoded 5' primer, a J-beta primer mix was included in a second PCR lasting 7 to 11 cycles. CDR3-containing paired-end reads numbering at least 2.5 million came from each sample. TCRdb redid the calling of the 5' RACE reads with MiXCR, one entry per CDR3 protein. The table shows roughly 800,000 distinct CDR3 sequences, with around 36% occurring only once. Comments on this clonotype: Relative to the germline gene, one junction end is altered; a read error may explain this.

This receptor was obtained from a man younger than 35 in good health. This chain connects TRBV6-5 to TRBJ1-6, with D perhaps TRBD1 (6 bases). The source material was blood. CDR3 in DNA: TGTGCCGGCAGTTACGACAGGTTATCACCCCTCCACTTT. Residues: CAGSYDRLSPLHF.